What follows are 31 T cell receptor beta chains derived from one specimen sequenced in a study of radiation and T cells in renal cell carcinoma. Using immunoSEQ multiplex PCR, the repertoire was profiled, and TCRdb retains in-frame clones only, with some absent. Among over 55,000 clones, roughly 79% were seen once, and the ten largest hold over 6%. The time point here: blood 2 weeks post-SBRT. Treatment indicated: 15 Gy SBRT to primary tumor, nephrectomy 4 weeks later. Source: blood, taken from a patient whose treatment included radiotherapy and nephrectomy. The receptors derive from a man in his 60s with renal cell carcinoma.

V is TRBV30 and J is TRBJ2-7; 8 nucleotides match TRBD1. CDR3 length: 12 residues. V shed 5 bases and J 6 bases; nucleotides not matched to a gene: 6. Germline V CDR1 and CDR2: GTSNPN, SVGIG (reference sequence). CDR3 sequence reads: CAWSGQGGEQYV. As DNA, the CDR3 is TGTGCCTGGTCAGGACAGGGCGGCGAGCAGTACGTC.

This clone occurred once. The V gene is TRBV13, the J gene TRBJ2-2; 7 nucleotides agree with TRBD1. V gave up 3 bases and J gave up 2 bases; unmatched junction bases: 6. Germline CDR1 PRHDT, CDR2 FYEKMQ (reference sequence). The CDR3 spans 16 residues. CDR3 coding DNA: TGTGCCAGCAGCTTGAGCGACAGGGTCAACACCGGGGAGCTGTTTTTT. Residues: CASSLSDRVNTGELFF.

The chain uses TRBV9 and TRBJ2-7; D is possibly TRBD1 (5 bases). This CDR3 contains 14 residues. Between the trimmed V and J ends, which lost 3 bases and 4 bases, there was a span of 14 bases. Per germline, CDR1 SGDLS and CDR2 YYNGEE. The CDR3 here is CASSEGAGQYEQYF. The CDR3 nucleotides are TGTGCCAGCAGCGAAGGGGCAGGTCAATACGAGCAGTACTTC.

Of note for this clone: The sample contains more than one DNA sequence encoding this CDR3. V and J are TRBV2 and TRBJ1-2, with D possibly matching TRBD1 (5 bases). Per germline, CDR1 SNHLY and CDR2 FYNNEI. This CDR3 region has 13 residues. V was cut by 1 base and J by 8 bases, with 11 bases left in between. The CDR3 region has the DNA TGTGCCAGCAGTGAAGAAGGGGCAGGAGGCTACACCTTC. Translating it yields CASSEEGAGGYTF.

V gene TRBV11-2 combines with J gene TRBJ2-3; D unclear. The germline CDR1 and CDR2 sequences are SGHAT and FQNNGV. V gave up 0 bases and J gave up 8 bases, with 3 bases separating them. The CDR3 is 11 residues long. The CDR3 is CASSLEFTQYF. The CDR3 bases are TGTGCCAGCAGCTTAGAGTTTACGCAGTATTTT.

The V gene is TRBV28, the J gene TRBJ1-4; no clear D. Germline V lookup: CDR1 MDHEN, CDR2 SYDVKM. CDR3 length: 14 residues. The germline V and J ends were trimmed by 8 bases and 4 bases, with 14 bases remaining between them. CDR3 amino acids: CASYDGAFNEKLFF. In DNA form, the CDR3 reads TGTGCCAGCTACGACGGAGCCTTTAATGAAAAACTGTTTTTT.

CDR3 sequence reads: CASSELASTDTQYF. The CDR3 DNA reads TGTGCCAGCAGTGAATTAGCTAGCACAGATACGCAGTATTTT. V is TRBV6-1 and J is TRBJ2-3; D ambiguous. This CDR3 comprises 14 residues. Trimming removed 2 bases at V and 0 bases at J, with 6 bases between. CDR1 and CDR2 from the germline V gene are MNHNS and SASEGT.

The chain combines TRBV11-3 with TRBJ1-2; TRBD1 aligns across 9 bases. The germline CDR1 and CDR2 sequences are SGHNT and YENEEA. The CDR3 totals 13 residues. The V segment lost 5 bases and the J segment 8 bases; nucleotides outside the gene matches: 6. The CDR3 nucleotides are TGTGCCAGCAGCGCTAATACAGGGGGCGGCTACACCTTC. It yields the protein CASSANTGGGYTF.

This clone was observed a handful of times. The rearrangement uses TRBV27 and TRBJ1-2; D not certain. The CDR3 has 14 amino acids. The germline CDR1 and CDR2 sequences are MNHEY and SMNVEV (reference sequence). Trimming left V 2 bases short and J 4 bases short, with 11 bases between. The CDR3 loop reads CASSLGGAGYGYTF. CDR3 nucleotides: TGTGCCAGCAGTTTAGGCGGCGCTGGCTATGGCTACACCTTC.

V and J are TRBV6-1 and TRBJ1-5; D may be TRBD1 (6 bases). Germline V lookup: CDR1 MNHNS, CDR2 SASEGT. This CDR3 is 19 amino acids long. Trimming left V 7 bases short and J 0 bases short, with 25 bases between. DNA of the CDR3: TGTGCCAGCACTCAAGCGATCGCGGACAGAGACTATAGCAATCAGCCCCAGCATTTT. It translates to CASTQAIADRDYSNQPQHF.

A single count supports this clone. The chain uses TRBV18 and TRBJ2-1, with 7 bases aligning to TRBD1. CDR1 and CDR2 from the germline V gene are KGHSH and LQKENI. With V trimmed by 6 bases and J by 5 bases, 13 bases remained unmatched. The CDR3 is 16 residues long. The CDR3 here is CASSQGTARGNNEQFF. As DNA, the CDR3 is TGTGCCAGCTCCCAAGGGACAGCCCGTGGAAACAATGAGCAGTTCTTC.

The J gene is TRBJ2-7, the V gene TRBV5-1; D may be TRBD1 (6 bases). V lost 0 bases to trimming and J lost 0 bases, with 16 bases between them. The CDR3 has 17 residues. Germline V CDR1 and CDR2: SGHRS, YFSETQ. This CDR3 is CASSLGPGQMSSYEQYF. CDR3 DNA: TGCGCCAGCAGCTTGGGCCCCGGACAGATGAGCTCCTACGAGCAGTACTTC.

This chain connects TRBV6-5 to TRBJ1-2; possibly TRBD1 for D (5 bases). Germline-derived CDR1 and CDR2 are MNHEY and SVGAGI. The CDR3 has 15 amino acids. Trimming shortened V by 6 bases and J by 5 bases, and 19 bases separated the two germline ends. CDR3 DNA: TGTGCCAGCAGCCCGCTTTCGGGGGGGTATTATGGCTACACCTTC. This gives the protein CASSPLSGGYYGYTF.

This chain joins TRBV11-3 and TRBJ2-7; weak D call: TRBD2 (5 bases). This CDR3 comprises 16 residues. The germline gives CDR1 SGHNT, CDR2 YENEEA. Trimming cost V 4 bases and J 0 bases, with 16 bases left between them. Written as DNA, the CDR3 is TGTGCCAGCAGCTGGCTCCCAGCGGAAAGCTCCTACGAGCAGTACGTC. It is translated as CASSWLPAESSYEQYV.

This clone has a handful of counts. The J gene is TRBJ1-1, the V gene TRBV9; D gene uncertain. The CDR3 loop spans 12 amino acids. Looked up from germline, CDR1 is SGDLS and CDR2 is YYNGEE. Trimming took off 5 bases at V and 8 bases at J, with 13 bases between the two ends. Written as DNA, the CDR3 is TGTGCCAGCAGTCGGAACCGAGGGGAAGCTTTCTTT. This codes for CASSRNRGEAFF.

The rearrangement links TRBV4-3 to TRBJ1-5; 10 bases map to TRBD1. Germline CDR1 reads LGHNA; CDR2 reads YSLEER. Trimming cost V 0 bases and J 0 bases; bases outside gene matches: 8. The CDR3 spans 19 residues. The CDR3 coding sequence is TGCGCCAGCAGCCAAGATTCGTATTGGGACAGGGGTAGCAATCAGCCCCAGCATTTT. Its protein is CASSQDSYWDRGSNQPQHF.

V is TRBV7-2 and J is TRBJ2-1; 10 bases align to TRBD1. The CDR3 runs to 16 residues. After removal of 0 bases from V and 9 bases from J, the junction contained 8 bases not matched to a gene. CDR1 SGHTA and CDR2 FQGNSA come from the germline V gene. CDR3 nucleotides: TGTGCCAGCAGCTTAGCGGGACAGGGGTTGGCGATTGAGCAGTTCTTC. Its protein is CASSLAGQGLAIEQFF.

The chain couples TRBV19 to TRBJ1-2; D uncertain. Trimming removed 10 bases from V and 2 bases from J, with 11 bases in between. The germline V gene has CDR1 LNHDA and CDR2 SQIVND (reference sequence). The CDR3 is 12 residues long. CDR3 residues: CAINSPNYGYTF. The CDR3 coding sequence is TGTGCCATCAACAGTCCGAACTATGGCTACACCTTC.

The rearrangement links TRBV7-2 to TRBJ1-1, with D uncertain. Per germline, CDR1 SGHTA and CDR2 FQGNSA. The CDR3 covers 13 residues. V lost 1 base and J 6 bases, leaving 9 bases between the germline ends. The CDR3 protein is CASSLEGNAEAFF. In DNA, the CDR3 is TGTGCCAGCAGCTTAGAAGGGAATGCTGAAGCTTTCTTT.

CDR3 DNA sequence: TGTGCCAGTAGTCCGACCACTAGCGGGGGGGCCGAGACCCAGTACTTC. Protein sequence: CASSPTTSGGAETQYF. This chain joins TRBV19 and TRBJ2-5, with TRBD2 matching 13 bases. CDR1 and CDR2 (germline): LNHDA, SQIVND (reference sequence). The CDR3 totals 16 residues. Losses at the gene ends were 5 bases for V and 5 bases for J; bases not matched to a gene: 8.

This sequence joins TRBV2 and TRBJ1-1, with D uncertain. The V gene lost 11 bases and the J gene lost 0 bases, with 16 bases spanning the gap. CDR3 length: 14 amino acids. Germline V gene lookup returns CDR1 SNHLY and CDR2 FYNNEI. CDR3 DNA: TGTGCCGGCAAGGAGGCAGGACTGAACACTGAAGCTTTCTTT. Its translation is CAGKEAGLNTEAFF.

The chain joins TRBV5-1 to TRBJ2-2; no clear D gene. The V end lost 2 bases, the J end lost 3 bases, and 5 bases lay between the germline ends. CDR1 SGHRS and CDR2 YFSETQ come from the germline V gene. The CDR3 sequence is 13 residues long. The CDR3 sequence is CASSFSYTGELFF. The CDR3 DNA is TGCGCCAGCAGCTTCTCGTACACCGGGGAGCTGTTTTTT.

The V gene is TRBV25-1, the J gene TRBJ1-3; D not resolved. This CDR3 spans 14 amino acids. Germline values: CDR1 MGHDK, CDR2 SYGVNS. Trimming cost V 6 bases and J 0 bases, with 9 bases left between them. The chain's CDR3 is CASSPGYSGNTIYF. CDR3 bases: TGTGCCAGCAGCCCCGGTTACTCTGGAAACACCATATATTTT.

By share of the sample, this clone is medium-sized. The chain uses TRBV11-2 and TRBJ1-6, with D unclear. Germline CDR1 SGHAT, CDR2 FQNNGV. Trimming left V 3 bases short and J 9 bases short, with 12 bases between. There are 14 residues in the CDR3. The CDR3 loop reads CASSFEGNLSPLHF. CDR3 coding DNA: TGTGCCAGCAGCTTCGAAGGGAATCTTTCACCCCTCCACTTT.

The chain combines TRBV10-3 with TRBJ1-1, with D possibly matching TRBD1 (5 bases). The CDR3 loop spans 14 amino acids. Per germline, CDR1 ENHRY and CDR2 SYGVKD. The V and J ends lost 6 bases and 2 bases respectively, with 13 bases between them. This chain's CDR3 is CAIRDPGRNTEAFF. The CDR3 nucleotides read TGTGCCATCAGAGATCCGGGGCGTAACACTGAAGCTTTCTTT.

The J gene is TRBJ2-1, the V gene TRBV5-1; 8 bases match TRBD2. The trim removed 1 base at V and 6 bases at J, leaving 12 bases unmatched. The CDR3 extends over 17 amino acids. CDR1 is SGHRS, CDR2 YFSETQ, per germline. The CDR3 is CASSLSPSGSMRNEQFF. The CDR3 DNA is TGCGCCAGCAGCTTGTCCCCGAGCGGGAGCATGCGCAATGAGCAGTTCTTC.

This clone was seen once. V usage is TRBV6-5 and J usage is TRBJ2-3, with 10 bases that match TRBD1. V shed 2 bases and J 6 bases; nucleotides not matched to a gene: 8. This CDR3 comprises 16 residues. Germline CDR1 reads MNHEY; CDR2 reads SVGAGI. For the CDR3, the DNA is TGTGCCAGCAGTTACAATCCGACAGGGGGCGCGGATACGCAGTATTTT. Translation: CASSYNPTGGADTQYF.

The V gene is TRBV4-3, the J gene TRBJ2-2, with D perhaps matching TRBD1 or TRBD2 (5 bases each). Trimming removed 4 bases at V and 0 bases at J, with 15 bases between. In germline, CDR1 is LGHNA, CDR2 YSLEER. The CDR3 consists of 17 residues. The DNA for the CDR3 is TGCGCCAGCAGCCGGGACCCGATCTACGCGAACACCGGGGAGCTGTTTTTT. It is translated as CASSRDPIYANTGELFF.

The chain uses TRBV27 and TRBJ2-2; 7 bases match TRBD2. The V gene end was trimmed by 2 bases and the J gene end by 4 bases; junction bases not matched to a gene: 4. In germline, CDR1 is MNHEY, CDR2 SMNVEV (reference sequence). CDR3 length: 15 residues. The CDR3 region has the DNA TGTGCCAGCAGTTTACGGCTAGCGGCCACCGGGGAGCTGTTTTTT. Its protein is CASSLRLAATGELFF.

This chain links TRBV7-2 with TRBJ2-2; TRBD2 agrees at 8 bases. CDR1 SGHTA and CDR2 FQGNSA come from the germline V gene. Germline trimming cut 4 bases from V and 3 bases from J; bases unmatched to any gene: 13. CDR3 length equals 18 residues. DNA for the CDR3: TGTGCCAGCAGCTCGGTCCTTAGCGGGATGGGCTACACCGGGGAGCTGTTTTTT. This gives the protein CASSSVLSGMGYTGELFF.

V is TRBV7-3 and J is TRBJ2-5; 9 nucleotides align to TRBD1. Germline values: CDR1 SGHTA, CDR2 FQGTGA. The CDR3 spans 13 residues. The ends lost 5 bases at V and 5 bases at J; junction bases unmatched: 3. CDR3 nucleotide sequence: TGTGCCAGCAGCGGGACAGGGTCGGAGACCCAGTACTTC. Its translation is CASSGTGSETQYF.